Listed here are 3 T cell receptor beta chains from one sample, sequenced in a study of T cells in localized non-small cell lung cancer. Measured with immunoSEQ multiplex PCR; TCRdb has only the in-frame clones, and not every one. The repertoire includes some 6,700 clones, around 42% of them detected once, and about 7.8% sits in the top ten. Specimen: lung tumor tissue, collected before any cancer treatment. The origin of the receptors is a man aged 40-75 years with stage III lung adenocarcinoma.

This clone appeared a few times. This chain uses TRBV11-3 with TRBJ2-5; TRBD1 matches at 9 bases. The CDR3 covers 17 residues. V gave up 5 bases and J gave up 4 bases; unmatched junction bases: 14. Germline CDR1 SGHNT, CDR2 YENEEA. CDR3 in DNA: TGTGCCAGCAGCCTCGGGACAGGGAGTGCGGTGAGAGAGACCCAGTACTTC. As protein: CASSLGTGSAVRETQYF. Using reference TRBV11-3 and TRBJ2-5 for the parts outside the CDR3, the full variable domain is EAGVVQSPRYKIIEKKQPVAFWCNPISGHNTLYWYLQNLGQGPELLIRYENEEAVDDSQLPKDRFSAERLKGVDSTLKIQPAELGDSAVYLCASSLGTGSAVRETQYFGPGTRLLVL.

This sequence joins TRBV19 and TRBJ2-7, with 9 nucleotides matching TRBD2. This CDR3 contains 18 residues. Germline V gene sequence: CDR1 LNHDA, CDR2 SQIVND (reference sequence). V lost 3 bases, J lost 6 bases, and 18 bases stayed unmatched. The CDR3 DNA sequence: TGTGCCAGTAGTATCTGGGCTAGGGCGTCTAGCGGGAAGGGCGAGCAGTACTTC. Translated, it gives CASSIWARASSGKGEQYF.

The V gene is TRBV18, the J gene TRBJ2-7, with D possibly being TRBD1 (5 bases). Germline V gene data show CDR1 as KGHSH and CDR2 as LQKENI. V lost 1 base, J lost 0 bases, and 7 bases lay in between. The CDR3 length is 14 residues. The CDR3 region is CASSPRGRSYEQYF. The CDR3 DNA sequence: TGTGCCAGCTCACCACGGGGCCGCTCCTACGAGCAGTACTTC.